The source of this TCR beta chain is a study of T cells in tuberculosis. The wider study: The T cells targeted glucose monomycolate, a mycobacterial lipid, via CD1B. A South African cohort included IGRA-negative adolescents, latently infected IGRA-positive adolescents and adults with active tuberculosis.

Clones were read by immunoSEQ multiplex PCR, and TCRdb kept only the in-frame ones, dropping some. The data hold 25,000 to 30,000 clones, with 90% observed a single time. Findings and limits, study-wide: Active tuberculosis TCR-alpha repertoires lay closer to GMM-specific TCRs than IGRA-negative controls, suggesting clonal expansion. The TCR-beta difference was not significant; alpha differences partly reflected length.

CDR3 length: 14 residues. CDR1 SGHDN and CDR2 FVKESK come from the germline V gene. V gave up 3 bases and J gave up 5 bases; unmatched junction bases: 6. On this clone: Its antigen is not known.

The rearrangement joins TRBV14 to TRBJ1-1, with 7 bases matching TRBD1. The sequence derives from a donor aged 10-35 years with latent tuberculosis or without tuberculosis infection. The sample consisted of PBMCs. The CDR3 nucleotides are TGTGCCAGCAGCCAGCTCACAGGGGATACTGAAGCTTTCTTT. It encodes CASSQLTGDTEAFF.